This paragraph covers one T cell receptor (beta chain) sequence. As yet, its antigen is unknown. This entry comes from a study of T cells in localized non-small cell lung cancer. Whole-study findings and limits: Longer overall survival associated with higher blood T cell density; shorter survival with higher adjacent-lung clonality.

Germline V CDR1 and CDR2: LNHDA, SQIVND (reference sequence). This CDR3 region has 14 residues. V lost 3 bases to trimming and J lost 7 bases; unmatched junction nucleotides: 5. Measured with immunoSEQ multiplex PCR; TCRdb has only the in-frame clones, and not every one. The sample contains tens of thousands of clones, around 90% of which appear only once. The sample here was peripheral blood, taken before any cancer treatment. This TCR was recovered from a woman aged 35 to 69 with stage I squamous cell lung carcinoma. This sequence joins TRBV19 and TRBJ2-1; 8 nucleotides agree with TRBD2. The CDR3 region is CASSIAGGRNEQFF. As DNA, the CDR3 is TGTGCCAGTAGTATCGCGGGGGGCCGGAATGAGCAGTTCTTC.